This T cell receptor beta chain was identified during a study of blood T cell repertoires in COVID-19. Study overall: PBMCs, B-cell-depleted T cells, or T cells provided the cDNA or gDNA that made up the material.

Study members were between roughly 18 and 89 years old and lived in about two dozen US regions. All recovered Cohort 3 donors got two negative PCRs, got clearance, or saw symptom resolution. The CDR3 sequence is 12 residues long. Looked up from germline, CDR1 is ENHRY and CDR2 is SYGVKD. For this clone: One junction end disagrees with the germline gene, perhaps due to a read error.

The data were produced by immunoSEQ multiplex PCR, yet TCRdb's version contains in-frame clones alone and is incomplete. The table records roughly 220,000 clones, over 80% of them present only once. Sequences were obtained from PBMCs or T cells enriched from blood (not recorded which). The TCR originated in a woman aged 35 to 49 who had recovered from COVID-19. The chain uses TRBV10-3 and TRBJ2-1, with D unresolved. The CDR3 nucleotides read TGTACCATCCGCGACTCCTACAATGAGCAGTTCTTC. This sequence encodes CTIRDSYNEQFF.